The rows below give T cell receptor beta chains drawn from one sample of a study of beta chain features in type 1 diabetes. Assay used: immunoSEQ multiplex PCR; TCRdb lists only in-frame clones, some missing. This table has under 450,000 clones, about 15% appearing once. The sample was naive CD4+ T cells from blood. All receptors come from a woman aged 18-29 years in good health. CDR3s include the opening cysteine and the closing phenylalanine or tryptophan. Each record gives: clone size, V gene, J gene, D gene, CDR3 protein, CDR3 DNA. The D gene is left open where the match is weak. Size is stated for part of the rows, as once, few or many counts, or as a class when the clone is expanded.

abundance: .
v_gene: TRBV30
j_gene: TRBJ1-1
d_gene: .
CDR3aa: CAWAKLNTEAFF
CDR3nt: TGTGCCTGGGCTAAGTTGAACACTGAAGCTTTCTTT

abundance: few
v_gene: TRBV1
j_gene: TRBJ1-5
d_gene: .
CDR3aa: CTSSQGVQPQHF
CDR3nt: TGCACCAGCAGTCAGGGGGTTCAGCCCCAGCATTTT

abundance: .
v_gene: TRBV28
j_gene: TRBJ1-2
d_gene: .
CDR3aa: CASSLGGYGYTF
CDR3nt: TGTGCCAGCAGTTTGGGGGGCTATGGCTACACCTTC

abundance: few
v_gene: TRBV6-5
j_gene: TRBJ2-7
d_gene: TRBD2
CDR3aa: CASSYWGGASGEQYF
CDR3nt: TGTGCCAGCAGTTACTGGGGAGGGGCGTCGGGCGAGCAGTACTTC

abundance: few
v_gene: TRBV28
j_gene: TRBJ1-2
d_gene: .
CDR3aa: CASSFDSNYGYTF
CDR3nt: TGTGCCAGCAGTTTCGACAGCAACTATGGCTACACCTTC

abundance: .
v_gene: TRBV7-7
j_gene: TRBJ2-5
d_gene: .
CDR3aa: CASSLASQETQYF
CDR3nt: TGTGCTAGCAGCTTGGCCAGTCAAGAGACCCAGTACTTC

abundance: few
v_gene: TRBV15
j_gene: TRBJ1-2
d_gene: TRBD1
CDR3aa: CATSRPTGTGGVIYGYTF
CDR3nt: TGTGCCACCAGCAGACCAACCGGGACAGGGGGAGTTATCTATGGCTACACCTTC

abundance: few
v_gene: TRBV5-6
j_gene: TRBJ2-3
d_gene: TRBD1
CDR3aa: CASSWDRGETHRVTQYF
CDR3nt: TGTGCCAGCAGCTGGGACAGGGGGGAAACGCACAGAGTTACGCAGTATTTT

abundance: few
v_gene: TRBV4-2
j_gene: TRBJ2-1
d_gene: .
CDR3aa: CASSQALGQTYNEQFF
CDR3nt: TGTGCCAGCAGCCAAGCACTCGGACAGACCTACAATGAGCAGTTCTTC

abundance: .
v_gene: TRBV18
j_gene: TRBJ2-7
d_gene: TRBD1
CDR3aa: CASSQGARSYEQYF
CDR3nt: TGTGCCAGCTCCCAGGGGGCTAGATCCTACGAGCAGTACTTC

abundance: few
v_gene: TRBV29-1
j_gene: TRBJ2-1
d_gene: .
CDR3aa: CSVAGSRIEQFF
CDR3nt: TGCAGCGTAGCAGGGTCTCGTATTGAGCAGTTCTTC

abundance: few
v_gene: TRBV23-1
j_gene: TRBJ2-1
d_gene: TRBD2
CDR3aa: CASSRRGGRIPYNEQFF
CDR3nt: TGCGCCAGCAGTCGGCGGGGCGGGAGGATCCCCTACAATGAGCAGTTCTTC

abundance: few
v_gene: TRBV15
j_gene: TRBJ2-7
d_gene: .
CDR3aa: CATSRDRRGSTYEQYF
CDR3nt: TGTGCCACCAGCAGAGATAGGAGGGGATCTACCTACGAGCAGTACTTC

abundance: .
v_gene: TRBV15
j_gene: TRBJ2-2
d_gene: TRBD1
CDR3aa: CATSRIQGRGGELFF
CDR3nt: TGTGCCACCAGCAGAATACAGGGGAGAGGCGGGGAGCTGTTTTTT

abundance: .
v_gene: TRBV27
j_gene: TRBJ2-7
d_gene: TRBD2
CDR3aa: CASSGLAGNEQYF
CDR3nt: TGTGCCAGCAGTGGACTAGCAGGTAACGAGCAGTACTTC

abundance: few
v_gene: TRBV18
j_gene: TRBJ2-2
d_gene: .
CDR3aa: CASSPSGAGELFF
CDR3nt: TGTGCCAGCTCACCATCAGGGGCCGGGGAGCTGTTTTTT

abundance: .
v_gene: TRBV2
j_gene: TRBJ2-1
d_gene: TRBD2
CDR3aa: CASRGLAGTREGNEQFF
CDR3nt: TGTGCCAGCAGGGGGCTAGCGGGGACTAGAGAAGGGAATGAGCAGTTCTTC

abundance: .
v_gene: TRBV5-1
j_gene: TRBJ2-2
d_gene: .
CDR3aa: CASSLGDYTGELFF
CDR3nt: TGCGCCAGCAGCTTGGGCGATTACACCGGGGAGCTGTTTTTT

abundance: .
v_gene: TRBV30
j_gene: TRBJ2-5
d_gene: .
CDR3aa: CAWSRPLPLETQYF
CDR3nt: TGTGCCTGGAGTCGTCCACTTCCCCTAGAGACCCAGTACTTC

abundance: few
v_gene: TRBV25-1
j_gene: TRBJ2-3
d_gene: .
CDR3aa: CASSEYRGNTDTQYF
CDR3nt: TGTGCCAGCAGTGAATACAGGGGAAACACAGATACGCAGTATTTT

abundance: few
v_gene: TRBV30
j_gene: TRBJ2-7
d_gene: .
CDR3aa: CAWGQWSYEQYF
CDR3nt: TGTGCCTGGGGCCAGTGGTCCTACGAGCAGTACTTC

abundance: .
v_gene: TRBV7-2
j_gene: TRBJ2-3
d_gene: TRBD2
CDR3aa: CASSPRLAGGKDTQYF
CDR3nt: TGTGCCAGCAGCCCAAGACTAGCGGGAGGGAAGGATACGCAGTATTTT

abundance: .
v_gene: TRBV5-4
j_gene: TRBJ2-5
d_gene: TRBD2
CDR3aa: CASSSGLLQETQYF
CDR3nt: TGTGCCAGCAGCTCGGGACTACTACAAGAGACCCAGTACTTC

abundance: few
v_gene: TRBV6-5
j_gene: TRBJ2-1
d_gene: TRBD1
CDR3aa: CASSYDRGSYNEQFF
CDR3nt: TGTGCCAGCAGTTACGACAGGGGATCCTACAATGAGCAGTTCTTC

abundance: few
v_gene: TRBV5-1
j_gene: TRBJ2-5
d_gene: .
CDR3aa: CASEEGPGVTQYF
CDR3nt: TGCGCCAGCGAGGAGGGGCCGGGAGTGACCCAGTACTTC